This TCR beta chain was identified during a study of post-analysis software for immune sequencing data. The study, taken as a whole, reports: The normalized Chao1 diversity of multiple sclerosis patients was significantly lower than that of controls. A handful of TRBV segments (TRBV5-6, TRBV5-1 and TRBV20-1 among them) occurred more frequently in patients than in controls.

About this clonotype: Antigen specificity is unknown.

Unique molecular identifiers tagged the TCR beta cDNA libraries. T cells numbering about 1 to 10 million gave rise to a few hundred thousand cDNA molecules. TCRdb re-called the PCR reads through MiXCR, storing one row per CDR3 protein. The data show about 460,000 distinct CDR3 sequences, with under 55% seen just once and about 12% held by the top ten. Germline assignment: CDR1 SEHNR and CDR2 FQNEAQ (reference sequence). The CDR3 runs to 12 residues. The chain combines TRBV7-9 with TRBJ2-5, with D possibly matching TRBD2 (6 bases). The DNA end is more similar to TRBJ2-7, so the J call may be wrong. Sequenced sample: blood. The clonotype was recovered from a girl aged 10 to 17 with multiple sclerosis. The CDR3: CASSVGTYEQYF. The CDR3 DNA follows: TGTGCCAGCAGCGTCGGGACTTACGAGCAGTACTTC.